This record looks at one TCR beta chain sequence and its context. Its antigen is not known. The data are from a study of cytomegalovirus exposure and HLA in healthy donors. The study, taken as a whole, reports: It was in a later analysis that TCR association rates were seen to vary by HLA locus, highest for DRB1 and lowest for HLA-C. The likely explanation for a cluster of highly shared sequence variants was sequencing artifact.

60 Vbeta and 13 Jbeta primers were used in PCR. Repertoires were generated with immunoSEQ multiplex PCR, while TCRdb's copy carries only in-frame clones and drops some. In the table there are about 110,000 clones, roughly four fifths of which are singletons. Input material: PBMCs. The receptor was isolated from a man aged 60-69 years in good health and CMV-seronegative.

The CDR3 nucleotides read TGTGCCAGCAGTGTAACGGGAAGCTCTCCTTATGGCTACACCTTC. The encoded protein is CASSVTGSSPYGYTF. The chain couples TRBV2 to TRBJ1-2; D is uncertain. Looked up from germline, CDR1 is SNHLY and CDR2 is FYNNEI. The V end was cut by 4 bases, the J end by 5 bases, with 17 bases between. The CDR3 covers 15 residues. The entire variable domain, with the rest obtained from reference TRBV2 and TRBJ1-2, is as follows: EPEVTQTPSHQVTQMGQEVILRCVPISNHLYFYWYRQILGQKVEFLVSFYNNEISEKSEIFDDQFSVERPDGSNFTLKIRSTKLEDSAMYFCASSVTGSSPYGYTFGSGTRLTVV.